The clone carrying this TCR beta chain was seen more than once but under ten times. No antigen is known for it. The data were taken from a study of cytomegalovirus exposure and HLA in healthy donors. Study findings and constraints: A missense variant in DCLRE1C was later tied to TCR beta V- and J-gene trimming. Rates of TCR association differed by HLA locus in a later analysis, with DRB1 highest and HLA-C lowest. TCR beta sequences numbering about 17,000 were associated with HLA alleles at 0.05 false discovery rate in a later analysis.

The PCR was carried out with 60 Vbeta primers and 13 Jbeta primers. Measured with immunoSEQ multiplex PCR; TCRdb has only the in-frame clones, and not every one. The sample has around 110,000 clones; about 76% are singletons. The CDR3 runs 15 residues. The germline V gene encodes CDR1 SGHVS and CDR2 FQNEAQ. The V gene end was trimmed by 2 bases and the J gene end by 7 bases; junction bases not matched to a gene: 6. As for the donors, each was a healthy bone marrow donor. The V gene is TRBV7-8, the J gene TRBJ1-4; the match to TRBD1 covers 8 bases. The sequenced sample was PBMCs. This TCR was sampled from a woman in her twenties or thirties in good health and CMV-seronegative. The DNA for the CDR3 is TGTGCCAGCAGCTTAAATGACAGGGGCGGTGAAAAACTGTTTTTT. Amino acids: CASSLNDRGGEKLFF. Combining the CDR3 with reference TRBV7-8 and TRBJ1-4 gives the whole variable domain GAGVSQSPRYKVAKRGQDVALRCDPISGHVSLFWYQQALGQGPEFLTYFQNEAQLDKSGLPSDRFFAERPEGSVSTLKIQRTQQEDSAVYLCASSLNDRGGEKLFFGSGTQLSVL.